These 10 T cell receptor beta chains share one sample of origin, sequenced in a study of cytomegalovirus exposure and HLA in healthy donors. The PCR contained 60 Vbeta and 13 Jbeta primers. TCRdb's table, derived via immunoSEQ multiplex PCR, lists solely in-frame clones and lacks some. The sample lists 70,000 or so clones; around 87% were seen once. The source material was PBMCs. Receptors originate from a woman younger than 45 in good health and CMV-seropositive.

The V and J genes are TRBV5-1 and TRBJ2-7; D is perhaps TRBD2 (6 bases). The germline V and J ends were trimmed by 0 bases and 3 bases, with 10 bases remaining between them. The CDR3 totals 14 residues. The germline V gene encodes CDR1 SGHRS and CDR2 YFSETQ. The CDR3 DNA follows: TGCGCCAGCAGCTTGGCTACTAGCAGCTACGAGCAGTACTTC. It translates to CASSLATSSYEQYF. The whole variable domain, remainder taken from reference TRBV5-1 and TRBJ2-7, is KAGVTQTPRYLIKTRGQQVTLSCSPISGHRSVSWYQQTPGQGLQFLFEYFSETQRNKGNFPGRFSGRQFSNSRSEMNVSTLELGDSALYLCASSLATSSYEQYFGPGTRLTVT.

The J gene is TRBJ2-1, the V gene TRBV11-3; 7 bases align to TRBD2. V trimming: 5 bases; J trimming: 3 bases; junction bases outside the gene matches: 16. This CDR3 has 18 amino acids. Germline V CDR1 and CDR2: SGHNT, YENEEA. The CDR3 sequence: CASSPSGRGRRDYNEQFF. The CDR3 DNA sequence: TGTGCCAGCAGCCCGTCGGGGAGGGGAAGGAGAGACTACAATGAGCAGTTCTTC. The full variable domain, in which reference TRBV11-3 and TRBJ2-1 provide the parts outside the CDR3, is EAGVVQSPRYKIIEKKQPVAFWCNPISGHNTLYWYLQNLGQGPELLIRYENEEAVDDSQLPKDRFSAERLKGVDSTLKIQPAELGDSAVYLCASSPSGRGRRDYNEQFFGPGTRLTVL.

The V and J genes are TRBV2 and TRBJ2-5, with TRBD2 identical over 7 bases. Germline CDR1 is SNHLY and CDR2 is FYNNEI. Trimming took 4 bases from V and 4 from J; bases not matched to a gene: 6. There are 14 residues in the CDR3. Written as DNA, the CDR3 is TGTGCCAGCAGTGCCAGGACTAGTCGAGAGACCCAGTACTTC. This sequence encodes CASSARTSRETQYF.

The rearrangement links TRBV27 to TRBJ2-2, with 10 bases identical to TRBD2. The germline V gene has CDR1 MNHEY and CDR2 SMNVEV (reference sequence). J gave up 5 bases and V 6 bases, and 12 bases lay outside the gene matches. CDR3 length: 17 residues. The CDR3 nucleotides read TGTGCCAGCAGCCCAGGGAGCGGGAGGGCCAGGACCGGGGAGCTGTTTTTT. Translation: CASSPGSGRARTGELFF.

This rearrangement joins TRBV19 to TRBJ1-5; the match to TRBD1 covers 7 bases. The CDR3 contains 15 residues. CDR1 LNHDA and CDR2 SQIVND come from the germline V gene (reference sequence). J was trimmed by 3 bases and V by 3 bases; bases with no gene match: 5. CDR3 sequence: CASSIHRGPNQPQHF. The CDR3 DNA follows: TGTGCCAGTAGTATCCACAGGGGCCCCAATCAGCCCCAGCATTTT.

The chain joins TRBV28 to TRBJ2-7; D perhaps matches TRBD1 (5 bases). The CDR3 extends over 15 amino acids. The V end was cut by 3 bases, the J end by 0 bases, with 12 bases between. CDR1 is MDHEN, CDR2 SYDVKM, per germline. CDR3 DNA: TGTGCCAGCAGTTTTCTGGGCAGGGACTCCTACGAGCAGTACTTC. This sequence encodes CASSFLGRDSYEQYF.

The CDR3 sequence is CASSQRLAGGDTQYF. DNA for the CDR3: TGTGCCAGCAGCCAAAGGTTAGCGGGAGGAGATACGCAGTATTTT. The genes are TRBV4-2 and TRBJ2-3; 10 bases are a match to TRBD2. Germline V gene lookup returns CDR1 LGHNA and CDR2 YNFKEQ. This CDR3 contains 15 residues. The V and J ends lost 2 bases and 5 bases, in that order; junction bases with no gene match: 4.

This chain connects TRBV10-2 to TRBJ2-3, with D possibly TRBD1 on 6 matching bases. This CDR3 has 14 amino acids. In germline, CDR1 is WSHSY, CDR2 SAAADI. The V end was cut by 7 bases, the J end by 1 base, with 12 bases between. The CDR3 loop reads CASIRGYGTDTQYF. DNA for the CDR3: TGCGCCAGCATAAGGGGGTATGGCACAGATACGCAGTATTTT.

The chain combines TRBV6-1 with TRBJ2-7; D gene unclear. Germline V CDR1 and CDR2: MNHNS, SASEGT. Trimming took 5 bases from V and 2 from J, leaving 13 bases between them. This CDR3 is built from 14 residues. CDR3 sequence: CASSLILITYEQYF. Written as DNA, the CDR3 is TGTGCCAGCAGTTTAATACTTATCACCTACGAGCAGTACTTC.

Concerning this clone: One end of the junction does not line up with germline, which may come from a read error. The chain recombines TRBV19 with TRBJ2-3; D uncertain. CDR1 is LNHDA, CDR2 SQIVND, per germline (reference sequence). The CDR3 loop spans 11 amino acids. The CDR3 nucleotides are TGTGCCAGTAGTGAACAGCATACGCGGTATTTT. Protein: CASSEQHTRYF.